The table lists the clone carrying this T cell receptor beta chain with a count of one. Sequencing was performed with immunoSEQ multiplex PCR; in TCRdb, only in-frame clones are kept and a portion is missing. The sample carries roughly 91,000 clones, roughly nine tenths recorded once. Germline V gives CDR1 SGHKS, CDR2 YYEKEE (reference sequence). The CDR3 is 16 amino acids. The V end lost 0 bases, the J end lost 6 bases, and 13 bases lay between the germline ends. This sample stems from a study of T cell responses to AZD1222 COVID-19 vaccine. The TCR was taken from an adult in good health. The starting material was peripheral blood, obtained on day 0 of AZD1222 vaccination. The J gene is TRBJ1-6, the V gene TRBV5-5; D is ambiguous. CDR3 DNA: TGTGCCAGCAGCTTGGTTGTAGGCATAGGTAATTCACCCCTCCACTTT. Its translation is CASSLVVGIGNSPLHF.